These 29 T cell receptor beta chains were all obtained from the same sample, sequenced in a study of shared clonotypes between healthy human individuals. The assay was immunoSEQ multiplex PCR, and TCRdb's table has in-frame clones only and misses some. The table has under 2.5 million clones, around 93% seen once. Input material: naive CD4+ T cells from PBMCs. Subset here: CD45RA+ positively selected. The receptors stem from a man aged 18 to 29 in good health. Some clones in this sample may be carry-over from other donors' samples.

This clone was seen only once. The identical CDR3 is also encoded by other nucleotide sequences in the sample. The genes are TRBV30 and TRBJ2-5; unclear D gene. The CDR3 is 11 residues long. The V and J ends lost 0 bases and 4 bases respectively, with 3 bases between them. Looked up from germline, CDR1 is GTSNPN and CDR2 is SVGIG (reference sequence). CDR3 nucleotide sequence: TGTGCCTGGAGTGTATCAGAGACCCAGTACTTC. As protein: CAWSVSETQYF.

The gene calls are TRBV5-1 and TRBJ2-1; weak D call: TRBD2 (6 bases). The CDR3 runs to 12 residues. V was pared by 5 bases and J by 10 bases, with 13 bases between. Germline CDR1 is SGHRS and CDR2 is YFSETQ. The CDR3 coding sequence is TGCGCCAGCAGTGAACCAGGAGGGGAGCAGTTCTTC. This sequence encodes CASSEPGGEQFF.

The chain carries TRBV7-9 and TRBJ2-7; 10 nucleotides line up with TRBD2. Germline V gene lookup returns CDR1 SEHNR and CDR2 FQNEAQ (reference sequence). The CDR3 totals 16 residues. Trimming at V came to 5 bases and at J to 2 bases, leaving 9 bases not matched to a gene. CDR3 sequence: CASSLVFTSGAYEQYF. The CDR3 bases are TGTGCCAGCAGCCTAGTTTTTACTAGCGGGGCCTACGAGCAGTACTTC.

A remark on this clone: Within the sample, other DNA sequences also encode this same CDR3. CDR3 protein: CASSLDRSSYNEQFF. In nucleotides, the CDR3 is TGTGCCAGCAGCTTAGATCGCTCGTCCTACAATGAGCAGTTCTTC. J is TRBJ2-1 and V is TRBV7-2; D gene unclear. The V end lost 1 base, the J end lost 1 base, and 8 bases lay between the germline ends. Germline CDR1 and CDR2: SGHTA and FQGNSA. The CDR3 runs to 15 residues.

The chain employs TRBV5-1 and TRBJ1-1, with a tentative D call TRBD1 (5 bases). Germline CDR1 is SGHRS and CDR2 is YFSETQ. The CDR3 sequence is 14 residues long. V shed 4 bases and J shed 1 base, with 11 bases lying between them. DNA of the CDR3: TGCGCCAGCAGCCGCCTGACAGCGAACACTGAAGCTTTCTTT. This gives the protein CASSRLTANTEAFF.

The chain couples TRBV7-3 to TRBJ2-1, with 9 bases aligning to TRBD2. The ends lost 5 bases at V and 9 bases at J; junction bases unmatched: 11. This CDR3 is 15 amino acids long. Per the germline V gene, CDR1 is SGHTA and CDR2 is FQGTGA. The CDR3 sequence is CASSQTSGTLSEQFF. CDR3 in DNA: TGTGCCAGCAGCCAGACTAGCGGTACCTTAAGTGAGCAGTTCTTC.

The chain recombines TRBV9 with TRBJ2-1; 9 nucleotides agree with TRBD2. The CDR3 contains 15 residues. From germline, CDR1 is SGDLS and CDR2 YYNGEE. Trimming took 3 bases from V and 3 from J; bases not matched to a gene: 4. CDR3 protein: CASSASSGIYNEQFF. The CDR3 DNA follows: TGTGCCAGCAGCGCTTCTAGCGGGATCTACAATGAGCAGTTCTTC.

This chain uses TRBV9 with TRBJ2-2; 12 nucleotides align to TRBD2. The CDR3 is 17 residues long. Trimming at V came to 2 bases and at J to 4 bases, leaving 6 bases not matched to a gene. CDR1 and CDR2 (germline): SGDLS, YYNGEE. CDR3 sequence (DNA): TGTGCCAGCAGCGTTGCGACTAGCGGGAGTGGCACCGGGGAGCTGTTTTTT. Translation gives CASSVATSGSGTGELFF.

V and J are TRBV5-1 and TRBJ2-5; TRBD1 matches 8 bases. V shed 0 bases, J shed 5 bases, and the junction held 9 bases outside the gene matches. Germline V lookup: CDR1 SGHRS, CDR2 YFSETQ. CDR3 size: 16 residues. The CDR3 loop reads CASSLDRGRLGETQYF. The CDR3 nucleotides are TGCGCCAGCAGCTTGGACAGGGGGAGGTTGGGCGAGACCCAGTACTTC.

The rearrangement uses TRBV28 and TRBJ2-3; D is perhaps TRBD1 (6 bases). From germline, CDR1 is MDHEN and CDR2 SYDVKM. There are 19 residues in the CDR3. The V and J ends lost 5 bases and 4 bases respectively, with 28 bases between them. The CDR3 loop reads CASSIGGVGGFRAPDTQYF. DNA for the CDR3: TGTGCCAGCAGTATAGGGGGTGTTGGGGGTTTCAGGGCCCCAGATACGCAGTATTTT.

This clone occurred a few times. The V and J genes are TRBV2 and TRBJ1-3; D is undetermined. Trimming removed 8 bases at V and 5 bases at J, with 10 bases between. The CDR3 has 12 amino acids. The germline CDR1 and CDR2 sequences are SNHLY and FYNNEI. The CDR3 DNA follows: TGTGCCAGCGGGGTAGATAGAAACACCATATATTTT. Translating gives CASGVDRNTIYF.

The count of this clone is one. The chain carries TRBV7-9 and TRBJ1-4; a weak D match, TRBD1 (6 bases). CDR3 size: 17 residues. Trimming took off 2 bases at V and 0 bases at J, with 13 bases between the two ends. From germline, CDR1 is SEHNR and CDR2 FQNEAQ (reference sequence). As DNA, the CDR3 is TGTGCCAGCAGCTTATCACAGGGACTTACAACTAATGAAAAACTGTTTTTT. Translation gives CASSLSQGLTTNEKLFF.

The chain is built from TRBV5-3 and TRBJ2-1; 13 positions agree with TRBD2. TRBV5-3 is sorted into the ORF group, with uncertain function. The V and J ends lost 3 bases and 4 bases, in that order; junction bases with no gene match: 13. This CDR3 region has 19 residues. The CDR3 coding sequence is TGTGCCAGAAGCTCGGGACTAGCGGGGTTCTCTGGGATATACAATGAGCAGTTCTTC. The encoded protein is CARSSGLAGFSGIYNEQFF.

V and J are TRBV5-1 and TRBJ1-6; 7 nucleotides line up with TRBD1. V lost 0 bases to trimming and J lost 13 bases; unmatched junction nucleotides: 13. The CDR3 has 16 amino acids. Germline V CDR1 and CDR2: SGHRS, YFSETQ. CDR3 coding DNA: TGCGCCAGCAGCTTGGCCGAACGGACAGGCGGCGTCCCCCTCCACTTT. The encoded protein is CASSLAERTGGVPLHF. Supplemented by reference TRBV5-1 and TRBJ1-6, the full variable domain reads KAGVTQTPRYLIKTRGQQVTLSCSPISGHRSVSWYQQTPGQGLQFLFEYFSETQRNKGNFPGRFSGRQFSNSRSEMNVSTLELGDSALYLCASSLAERTGGVPLHFGNGTRLTVT.

The chain links TRBV29-1 to TRBJ1-3; 9 bases match TRBD1. This CDR3 has 13 residues. J was trimmed by 9 bases and V by 7 bases; bases with no gene match: 10. Germline CDR1 and CDR2: SQVTM and ANQGSEA. CDR3 loop: CSATGTGISTIYF. The CDR3 DNA is TGCAGCGCAACCGGGACAGGGATTAGCACCATATATTTT.

This clone was detected once. The V call is TRBV5-4, the J call TRBJ2-1; 7 bases map to TRBD2. Germline-derived CDR1 and CDR2 are SGHNT and YYREEE (reference sequence). The CDR3 is made up of 15 amino acids. The V gene end was trimmed by 0 bases and the J gene end by 10 bases; junction bases not matched to a gene: 10. The DNA of the CDR3 is TGTGCCAGCAGCTTGGAAGGGAGGGCCGACGGCGAGCAGTTCTTC. Its protein is CASSLEGRADGEQFF.

The CDR3 is CASSLEYRGYNEQFF. Here the CDR3 DNA reads TGTGCCAGCAGTTTAGAATACAGGGGGTACAATGAGCAGTTCTTC. This chain joins TRBV27 and TRBJ2-1; 8 bases fit TRBD1. After removal of 2 bases from V and 4 bases from J, the junction contained 4 bases not matched to a gene. CDR3 length: 15 residues. Looked up from germline, CDR1 is MNHEY and CDR2 is SMNVEV (reference sequence).

The chain carries TRBV5-1 and TRBJ1-5; D gene unclear. V gave up 3 bases and J gave up 4 bases, with 11 bases separating them. This CDR3 contains 14 residues. CDR1 is SGHRS and CDR2 is YFSETQ in the germline V gene. The CDR3: CASSWEGTNQPQHF. The CDR3, as DNA: TGCGCCAGCAGCTGGGAGGGAACGAATCAGCCCCAGCATTTT.

The chain is built from TRBV5-1 and TRBJ1-1; maybe TRBD1 (6 bases). This CDR3 comprises 17 residues. Per germline, CDR1 SGHRS and CDR2 YFSETQ. Between the trimmed V and J ends, which lost 0 bases and 1 base, there was a span of 16 bases. CDR3 coding DNA: TGCGCCAGCAGCTTGGTTGGGGGGCCTGGGGAGAACACTGAAGCTTTCTTT. Protein: CASSLVGGPGENTEAFF.

The rearrangement joins TRBV5-4 to TRBJ2-3, with D tentatively TRBD2 (6 bases). Germline V lookup: CDR1 SGHNT, CDR2 YYREEE (reference sequence). The CDR3 runs 14 residues. V dropped 9 bases and J dropped 1 base, with 15 bases sitting between them. The CDR3 sequence is CATAEGSGTDTQYF. CDR3 bases: TGTGCCACCGCGGAGGGGTCCGGCACAGATACGCAGTATTTT.

The J gene is TRBJ2-3, the V gene TRBV29-1; 8 nucleotides align to TRBD2. The ends lost 3 bases at V and 1 base at J; junction bases unmatched: 3. CDR3 length: 14 amino acids. Germline CDR1 is SQVTM and CDR2 is ANQGSEA. In DNA, the CDR3 is TGCAGCGTTGATGGGCGGGGGGGCACAGATACGCAGTATTTT. Its protein product is CSVDGRGGTDTQYF.

DNA of the CDR3: TGTGCCAGCAGTATCAGCAACTATGGCTACACCTTC. Its protein product is CASSISNYGYTF. The V and J genes are TRBV5-4 and TRBJ1-2; unclear D gene. The V gene lost 5 bases and the J gene lost 2 bases, with 7 bases spanning the gap. Germline values: CDR1 SGHNT, CDR2 YYREEE (reference sequence). The CDR3 runs to 12 residues. The full variable domain, completed using reference TRBV5-4 and TRBJ1-2, is ETGVTQSPTHLIKTRGQQVTLRCSSQSGHNTVSWYQQALGQGPQFIFQYYREEENGRGNFPPRFSGLQFPNYSSELNVNALELDDSALYLCASSISNYGYTFGSGTRLTVV.

The V call is TRBV2, the J call TRBJ2-2; tentatively, D is TRBD1 (6 bases). The V gene's germline CDR1 is SNHLY and CDR2 FYNNEI. V lost 5 bases, J lost 2 bases, and 9 bases lay in between. The CDR3 spans 14 residues. The CDR3 DNA follows: TGTGCCAGCAGTAGGACAGTCAACACCGGGGAGCTGTTTTTT. Residues: CASSRTVNTGELFF. The complete variable domain, with remaining parts taken from reference TRBV2 and TRBJ2-2, reads EPEVTQTPSHQVTQMGQEVILRCVPISNHLYFYWYRQILGQKVEFLVSFYNNEISEKSEIFDDQFSVERPDGSNFTLKIRSTKLEDSAMYFCASSRTVNTGELFFGEGSRLTVL.

This sequence joins TRBV10-3 and TRBJ1-1; 7 bases are shared with TRBD1. The CDR3 extends over 16 amino acids. Germline V gene sequence: CDR1 ENHRY, CDR2 SYGVKD. With V trimmed by 0 bases and J by 5 bases, 9 bases remained unmatched. The CDR3 region is CAISESFGQGGTEAFF. In nucleotides, the CDR3 is TGTGCCATCAGTGAGTCTTTTGGGCAGGGGGGGACTGAAGCTTTCTTT.

The rearrangement uses TRBV12-5 and TRBJ1-2, with D maybe TRBD1 (5 bases). Per the germline V gene, CDR1 is LGHNT and CDR2 is FRNRAP. The CDR3 extends over 15 amino acids. V lost 3 bases, J lost 7 bases, and 18 bases lay in between. The CDR3 loop reads CASGFLEDQGGGYTF. The CDR3, as DNA: TGTGCTAGTGGTTTCTTAGAAGACCAGGGCGGTGGCTACACCTTC.

CDR3 region: CASSPRTSGGADTQYF. The CDR3 bases are TGCGCCAGCAGCCCGAGGACTAGCGGCGGCGCAGATACGCAGTATTTT. The V gene is TRBV4-1, the J gene TRBJ2-3, with 10 bases that match TRBD2. The CDR3 runs 16 residues. Trimming cost V 4 bases and J 4 bases; bases outside gene matches: 8. CDR1 and CDR2 (germline): MGHRA, YSYEKL.

The chain recombines TRBV27 with TRBJ2-1, with D tentatively TRBD1 or TRBD2 (7 bases each). CDR1 MNHEY and CDR2 SMNVEV come from the germline V gene (reference sequence). This CDR3 is built from 16 residues. The germline V and J ends were trimmed by 3 bases and 5 bases, with 17 bases remaining between them. CDR3 coding DNA: TGTGCCAGCAGTTTGAGGGGAGGGGGCGCCCACAATGAGCAGTTCTTC. Amino acid sequence: CASSLRGGGAHNEQFF.

This chain joins TRBV28 and TRBJ1-2, with D tentatively TRBD1 (5 bases). Trimming took 7 bases from V and 5 from J, leaving 17 bases between them. This CDR3 region has 14 residues. Germline CDR1 reads MDHEN; CDR2 reads SYDVKM. CDR3 DNA: TGTGCCAGCACCCTTTACGGGGGTAATTATGGCTACACCTTC. This codes for CASTLYGGNYGYTF.

The genes are TRBV27 and TRBJ2-5; D not resolved. In germline, CDR1 is MNHEY, CDR2 SMNVEV (reference sequence). V gave up 8 bases and J gave up 5 bases, with 9 bases separating them. CDR3 length: 11 amino acids. The CDR3 loop is CASVKGETQYF. CDR3 bases: TGTGCCAGCGTAAAAGGGGAGACCCAGTACTTC.